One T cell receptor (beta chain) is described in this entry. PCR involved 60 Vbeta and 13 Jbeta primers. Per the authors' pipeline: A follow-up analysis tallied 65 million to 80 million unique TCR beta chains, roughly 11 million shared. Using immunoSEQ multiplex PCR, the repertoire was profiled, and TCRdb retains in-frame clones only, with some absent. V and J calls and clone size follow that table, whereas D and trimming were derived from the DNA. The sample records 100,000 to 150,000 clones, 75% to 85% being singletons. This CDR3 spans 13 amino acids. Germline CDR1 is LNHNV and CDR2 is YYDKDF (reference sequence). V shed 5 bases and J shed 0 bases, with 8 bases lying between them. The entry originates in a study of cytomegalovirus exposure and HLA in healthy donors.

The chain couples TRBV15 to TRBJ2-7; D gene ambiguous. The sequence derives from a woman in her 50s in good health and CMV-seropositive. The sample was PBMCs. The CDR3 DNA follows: TGTGCCACCAGCGCCGGGTACTCCTACGAGCAGTACTTC. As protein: CATSAGYSYEQYF.